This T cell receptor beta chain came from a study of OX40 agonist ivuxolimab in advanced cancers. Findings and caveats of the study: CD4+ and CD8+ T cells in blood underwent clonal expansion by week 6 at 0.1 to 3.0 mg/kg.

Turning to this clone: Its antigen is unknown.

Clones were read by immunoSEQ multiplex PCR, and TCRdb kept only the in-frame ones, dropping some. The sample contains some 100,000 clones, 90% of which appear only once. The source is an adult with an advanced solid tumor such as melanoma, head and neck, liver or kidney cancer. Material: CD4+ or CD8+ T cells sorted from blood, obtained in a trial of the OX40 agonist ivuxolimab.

The chain's CDR3 is CASSLKSGRATGELFF. The CDR3 region has the DNA TGTGCCAGCAGCTTAAAAAGCGGGAGGGCCACCGGGGAGCTGTTTTTT. The chain has TRBV11-2 and TRBJ2-2; 10 nucleotides line up with TRBD2. Per germline, CDR1 SGHAT and CDR2 FQNNGV. This CDR3 contains 16 residues. Trimming at V came to 2 bases and at J to 4 bases, leaving 4 bases not matched to a gene. Full variable domain (remainder filled in from reference TRBV11-2 and TRBJ2-2): EAGVAQSPRYKIIEKRQSVAFWCNPISGHATLYWYQQILGQGPKLLIQFQNNGVVDDSQLPKDRFSAERLKGVDSTLKIQPAKLEDSAVYLCASSLKSGRATGELFFGEGSRLTVL.